Sequencing of this TCR beta chain was carried out in a study of blood T cell repertoires in COVID-19. Clones were read by immunoSEQ multiplex PCR, and TCRdb kept only the in-frame ones, dropping some. The sample comprises around 300,000 clones, roughly 90% of which are singletons, and roughly a tenth rests with the top ten. The ends were cut back, 8 bases at V and 3 bases at J, with 11 bases in the middle. Germline-derived CDR1 and CDR2 are LGHNA and YNFKEQ. This CDR3 is 12 amino acids long. J is TRBJ2-7 and V is TRBV4-2, with D hard to call. The sequence was collected from a woman under 40 who had recovered from COVID-19. Sample: PBMCs or T cells enriched from blood (not recorded which). The CDR3 sequence is CASGVPGYEQYF. In nucleotides, the CDR3 is TGTGCCAGCGGCGTCCCGGGCTACGAGCAGTACTTC.